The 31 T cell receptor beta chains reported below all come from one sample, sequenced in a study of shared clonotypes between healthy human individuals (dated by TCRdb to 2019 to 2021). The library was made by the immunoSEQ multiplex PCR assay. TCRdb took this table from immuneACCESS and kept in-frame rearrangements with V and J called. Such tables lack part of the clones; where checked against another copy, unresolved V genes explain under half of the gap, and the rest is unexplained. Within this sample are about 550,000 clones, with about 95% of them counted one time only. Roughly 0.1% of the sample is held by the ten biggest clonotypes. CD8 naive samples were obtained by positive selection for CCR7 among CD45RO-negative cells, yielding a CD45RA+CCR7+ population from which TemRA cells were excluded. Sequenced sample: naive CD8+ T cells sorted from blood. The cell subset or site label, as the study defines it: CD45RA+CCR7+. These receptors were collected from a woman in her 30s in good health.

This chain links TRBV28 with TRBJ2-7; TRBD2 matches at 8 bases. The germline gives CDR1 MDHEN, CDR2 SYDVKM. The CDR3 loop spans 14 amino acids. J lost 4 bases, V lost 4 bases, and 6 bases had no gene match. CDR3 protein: CASSSGTRMYEQYF. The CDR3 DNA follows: TGTGCCAGCAGTTCCGGGACTAGGATGTACGAGCAGTACTTC.

CDR3 bases: TGTGCCAGCAGTGAATCGGCAGGGGACGACACCATATATTTT. This sequence encodes CASSESAGDDTIYF. The rearrangement uses TRBV2 and TRBJ1-3; weak D call: TRBD1 (6 bases). Deletions cut 2 bases from V and 8 bases from J, with 13 bases between. The CDR3 length is 14 residues. The germline gives CDR1 SNHLY, CDR2 FYNNEI.

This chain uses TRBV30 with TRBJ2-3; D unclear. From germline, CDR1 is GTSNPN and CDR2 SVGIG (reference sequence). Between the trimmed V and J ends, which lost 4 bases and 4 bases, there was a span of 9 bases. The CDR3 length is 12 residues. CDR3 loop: CAWIVSPDTQYF. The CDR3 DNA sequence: TGTGCCTGGATTGTGTCCCCAGATACGCAGTATTTT.

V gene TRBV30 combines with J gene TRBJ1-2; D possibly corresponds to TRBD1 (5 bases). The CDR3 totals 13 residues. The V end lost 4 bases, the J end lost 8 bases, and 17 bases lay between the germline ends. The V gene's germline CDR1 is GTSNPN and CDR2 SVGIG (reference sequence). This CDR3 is CAWNPRRGYGYTF. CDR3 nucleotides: TGTGCCTGGAACCCCCGCCGGGGGTACGGCTACACCTTC.

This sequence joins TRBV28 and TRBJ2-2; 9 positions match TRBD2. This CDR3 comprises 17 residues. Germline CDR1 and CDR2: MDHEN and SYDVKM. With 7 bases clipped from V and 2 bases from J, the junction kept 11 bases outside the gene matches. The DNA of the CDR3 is TGTGCCAGCATTCCTAGGCTAGCGGGAACCAACACCGGGGAGCTGTTTTTT. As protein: CASIPRLAGTNTGELFF.

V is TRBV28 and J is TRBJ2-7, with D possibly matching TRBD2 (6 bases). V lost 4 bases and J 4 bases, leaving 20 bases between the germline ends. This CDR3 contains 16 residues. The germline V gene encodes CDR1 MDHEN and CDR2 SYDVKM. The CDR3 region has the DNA TGTGCCAGCAGTTCGATAGCGGCAGGTCTAGAATACGAGCAGTACTTC. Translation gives CASSSIAAGLEYEQYF. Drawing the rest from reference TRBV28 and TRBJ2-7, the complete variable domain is DVKVTQSSRYLVKRTGEKVFLECVQDMDHENMFWYRQDPGLGLRLIYFSYDVKMKEKGDIPEGYSVSREKKERFSLILESASTNQTSMYLCASSSIAAGLEYEQYFGPGTRLTVT.

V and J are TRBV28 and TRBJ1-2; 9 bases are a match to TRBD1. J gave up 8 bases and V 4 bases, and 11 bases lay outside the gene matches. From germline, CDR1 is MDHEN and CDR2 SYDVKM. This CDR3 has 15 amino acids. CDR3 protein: CASSSAPQGAKGYTF. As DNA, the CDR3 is TGTGCCAGCAGTTCCGCCCCACAGGGGGCGAAAGGCTACACCTTC.

The CDR3 loop is CSVEDQGGREKLFF. CDR3 coding DNA: TGCAGCGTTGAAGATCAGGGCGGGCGGGAAAAACTGTTTTTT. This sequence joins TRBV29-1 and TRBJ1-4; D might be TRBD1 (5 bases). The CDR3 is made up of 14 amino acids. Germline V lookup: CDR1 SQVTM, CDR2 ANQGSEA. Trimming left V 0 bases short and J 8 bases short, with 13 bases between.

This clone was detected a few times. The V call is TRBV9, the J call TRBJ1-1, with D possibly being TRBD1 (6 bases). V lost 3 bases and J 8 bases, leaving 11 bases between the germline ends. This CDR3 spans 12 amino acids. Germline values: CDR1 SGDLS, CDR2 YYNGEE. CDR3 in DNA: TGTGCCAGCAGCGGGGGGGCAAGCGAAGCTTTCTTT. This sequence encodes CASSGGASEAFF. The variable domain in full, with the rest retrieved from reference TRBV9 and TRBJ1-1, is DSGVTQTPKHLITATGQRVTLRCSPRSGDLSVYWYQQSLDQGLQFLIQYYNGEERAKGNILERFSAQQFPDLHSELNLSSLELGDSALYFCASSGGASEAFFGQGTRLTVV.

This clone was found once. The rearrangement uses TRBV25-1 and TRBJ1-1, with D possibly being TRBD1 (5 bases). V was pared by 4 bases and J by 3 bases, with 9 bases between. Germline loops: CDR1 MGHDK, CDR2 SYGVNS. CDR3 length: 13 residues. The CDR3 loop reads CASSAPGYTEAFF. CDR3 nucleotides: TGTGCCAGCAGTGCCCCAGGGTACACTGAAGCTTTCTTT.

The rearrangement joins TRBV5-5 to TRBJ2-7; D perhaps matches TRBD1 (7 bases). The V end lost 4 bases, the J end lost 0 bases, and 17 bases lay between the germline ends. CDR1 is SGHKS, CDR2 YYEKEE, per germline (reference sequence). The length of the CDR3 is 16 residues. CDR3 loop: CASSPAPRGVSYEQYF. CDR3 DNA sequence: TGTGCCAGCAGCCCGGCCCCCAGGGGGGTCTCCTACGAGCAGTACTTC.

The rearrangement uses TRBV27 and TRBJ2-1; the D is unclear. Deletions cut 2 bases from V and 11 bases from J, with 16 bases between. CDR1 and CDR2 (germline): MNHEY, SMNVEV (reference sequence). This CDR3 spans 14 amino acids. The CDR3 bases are TGTGCCAGCAGTTTAGGATCCCCCCCAACTCAGCAGTTCTTC. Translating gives CASSLGSPPTQQFF.

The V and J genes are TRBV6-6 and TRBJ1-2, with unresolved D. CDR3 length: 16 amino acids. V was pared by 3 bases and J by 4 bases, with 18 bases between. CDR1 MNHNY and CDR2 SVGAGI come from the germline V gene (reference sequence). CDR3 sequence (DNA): TGTGCCAGCAGTTATCACCCTATGGCCGGGAGCTATGGCTACACCTTC. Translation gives CASSYHPMAGSYGYTF.

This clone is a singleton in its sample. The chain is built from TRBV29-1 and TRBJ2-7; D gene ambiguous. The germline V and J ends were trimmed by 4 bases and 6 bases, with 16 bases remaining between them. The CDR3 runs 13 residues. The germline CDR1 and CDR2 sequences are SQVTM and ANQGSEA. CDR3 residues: CSVVSGSSGEQYF. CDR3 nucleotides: TGCAGCGTTGTGTCCGGATCTTCGGGCGAGCAGTACTTC.

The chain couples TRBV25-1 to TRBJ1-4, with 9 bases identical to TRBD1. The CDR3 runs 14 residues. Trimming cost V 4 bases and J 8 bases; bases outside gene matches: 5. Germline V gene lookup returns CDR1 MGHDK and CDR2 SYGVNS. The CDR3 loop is CASSGWDRDEKLFF. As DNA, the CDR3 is TGTGCCAGCAGTGGCTGGGACAGGGACGAAAAACTGTTTTTT.

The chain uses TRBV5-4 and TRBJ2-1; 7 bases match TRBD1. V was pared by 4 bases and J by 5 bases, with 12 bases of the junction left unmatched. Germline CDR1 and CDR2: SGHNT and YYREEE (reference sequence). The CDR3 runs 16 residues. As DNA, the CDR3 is TGTGCCAGCAGCACGGGGTTCGACAGGGCAAACAATGAGCAGTTCTTC. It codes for CASSTGFDRANNEQFF.

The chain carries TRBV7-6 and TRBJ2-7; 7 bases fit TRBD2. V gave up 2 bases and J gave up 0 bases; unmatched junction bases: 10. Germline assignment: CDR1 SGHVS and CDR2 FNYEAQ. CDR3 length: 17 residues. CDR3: CASSLKLAELGSYEQYF. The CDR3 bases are TGTGCCAGCAGCTTAAAGCTAGCGGAGTTAGGCTCCTACGAGCAGTACTTC.

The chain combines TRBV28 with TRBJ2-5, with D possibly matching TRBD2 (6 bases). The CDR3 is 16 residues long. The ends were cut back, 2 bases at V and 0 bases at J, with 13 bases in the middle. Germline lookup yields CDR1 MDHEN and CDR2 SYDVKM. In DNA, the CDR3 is TGTGCCAGCAGTTTACGGTTAGCGGAAAACCAAGAGACCCAGTACTTC. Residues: CASSLRLAENQETQYF.

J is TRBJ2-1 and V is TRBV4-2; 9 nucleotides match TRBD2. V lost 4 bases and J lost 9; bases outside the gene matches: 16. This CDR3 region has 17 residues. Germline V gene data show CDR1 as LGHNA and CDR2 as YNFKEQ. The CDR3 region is CASSLNLGGRANAEQFF. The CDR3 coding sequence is TGTGCCAGCAGCCTGAACCTTGGCGGGAGGGCCAATGCTGAGCAGTTCTTC.

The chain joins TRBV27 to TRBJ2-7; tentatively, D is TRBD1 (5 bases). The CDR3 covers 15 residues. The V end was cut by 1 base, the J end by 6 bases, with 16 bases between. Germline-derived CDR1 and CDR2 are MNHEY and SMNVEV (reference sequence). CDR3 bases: TGTGCCAGCAGTTTATTCCCACTCCAGGGTGGCGAGCAGTACTTC. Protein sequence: CASSLFPLQGGEQYF.

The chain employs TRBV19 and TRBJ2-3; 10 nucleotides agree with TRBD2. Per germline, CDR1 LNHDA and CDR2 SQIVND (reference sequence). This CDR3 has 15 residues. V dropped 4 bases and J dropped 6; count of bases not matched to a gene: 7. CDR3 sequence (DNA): TGTGCCAGTAGTAGGCTAGCGGGAGTTCTGGATACGCAGTATTTT. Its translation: CASSRLAGVLDTQYF.

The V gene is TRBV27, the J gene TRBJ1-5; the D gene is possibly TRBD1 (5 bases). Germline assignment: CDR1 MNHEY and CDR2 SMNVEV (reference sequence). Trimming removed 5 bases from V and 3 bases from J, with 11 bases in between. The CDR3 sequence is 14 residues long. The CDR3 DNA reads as TGTGCCAGCAGTCCTGACAGTAACAATCAGCCCCAGCATTTT. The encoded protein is CASSPDSNNQPQHF.

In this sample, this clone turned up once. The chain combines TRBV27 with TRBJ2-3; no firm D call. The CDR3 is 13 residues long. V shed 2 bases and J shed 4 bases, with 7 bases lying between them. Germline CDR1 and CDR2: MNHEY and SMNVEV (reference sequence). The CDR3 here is CASSLGRADTQYF. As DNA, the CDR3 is TGTGCCAGCAGTTTAGGTCGGGCAGATACGCAGTATTTT.

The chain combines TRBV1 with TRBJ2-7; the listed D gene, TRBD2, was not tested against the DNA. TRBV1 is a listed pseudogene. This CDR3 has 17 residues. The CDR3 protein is CTSSQGRWSSGRCEQYF. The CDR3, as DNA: TGCACCAGCAGCCAAGGGAGATGGAGTAGCGGGAGATGCGAGCAGTACTTC.

The CDR3 protein is CASSERGTGEKGYTF. In DNA form, the CDR3 reads TGTGCCAGCAGTGAACGTGGGACAGGTGAAAAGGGCTACACCTTC. V is TRBV25-1 and J is TRBJ1-2; 8 bases align to TRBD1. Losses at the gene ends were 2 bases for V and 8 bases for J; bases not matched to a gene: 10. Germline values: CDR1 MGHDK, CDR2 SYGVNS. The CDR3 has 15 residues.

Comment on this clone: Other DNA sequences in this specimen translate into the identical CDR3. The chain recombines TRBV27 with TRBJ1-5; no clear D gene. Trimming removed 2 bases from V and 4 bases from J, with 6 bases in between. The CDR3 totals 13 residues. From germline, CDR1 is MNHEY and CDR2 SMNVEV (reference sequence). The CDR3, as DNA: TGTGCCAGCAGTTTAAGTGGGAATCAGCCCCAGCATTTT. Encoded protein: CASSLSGNQPQHF.

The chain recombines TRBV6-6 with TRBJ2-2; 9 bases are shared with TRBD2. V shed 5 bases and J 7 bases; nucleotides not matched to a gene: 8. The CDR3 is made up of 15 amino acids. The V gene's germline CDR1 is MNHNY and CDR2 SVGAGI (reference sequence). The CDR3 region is CASSQTSGWVGELFF. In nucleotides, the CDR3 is TGTGCCAGCAGTCAGACTAGCGGATGGGTCGGGGAGCTGTTTTTT.

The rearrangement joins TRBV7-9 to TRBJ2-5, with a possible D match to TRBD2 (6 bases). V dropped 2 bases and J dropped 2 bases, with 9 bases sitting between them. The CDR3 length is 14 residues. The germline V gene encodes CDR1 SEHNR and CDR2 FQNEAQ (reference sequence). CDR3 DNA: TGTGCCAGCAGCTTAAGCGGGTCACAAGAGACCCAGTACTTC. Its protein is CASSLSGSQETQYF.

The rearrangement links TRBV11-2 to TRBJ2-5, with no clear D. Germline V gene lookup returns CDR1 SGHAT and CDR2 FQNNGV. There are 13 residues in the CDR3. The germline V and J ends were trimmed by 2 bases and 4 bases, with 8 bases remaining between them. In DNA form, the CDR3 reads TGTGCCAGCAGCTTAAAGTGGGGAGAGACCCAGTACTTC. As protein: CASSLKWGETQYF.

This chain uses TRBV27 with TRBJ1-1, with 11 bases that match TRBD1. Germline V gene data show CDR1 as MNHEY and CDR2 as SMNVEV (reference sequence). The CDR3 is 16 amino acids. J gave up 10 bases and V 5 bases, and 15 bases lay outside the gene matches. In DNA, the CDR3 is TGTGCCAGCAGTCCGGGACAGGGGGTGGACTTATTTGGAGCTTTCTTT. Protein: CASSPGQGVDLFGAFF.

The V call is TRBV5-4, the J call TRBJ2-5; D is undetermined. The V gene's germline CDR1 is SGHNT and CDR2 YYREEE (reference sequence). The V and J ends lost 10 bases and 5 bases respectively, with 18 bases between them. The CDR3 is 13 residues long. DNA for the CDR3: TGTGCCGCTACGGAGCCGGGTAGCGAGACCCAGTACTTC. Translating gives CAATEPGSETQYF. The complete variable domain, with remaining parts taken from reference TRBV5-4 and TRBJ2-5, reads ETGVTQSPTHLIKTRGQQVTLRCSSQSGHNTVSWYQQALGQGPQFIFQYYREEENGRGNFPPRFSGLQFPNYSSELNVNALELDDSALYLCAATEPGSETQYFGPGTRLLVL.